The source of this TCR beta chain is a study of T cells expressing NK-cell markers (dated by TCRdb to 2020 to 2021). Context from the whole study: Three sorted T-cell subsets (CD3+CD56+NKG2C+, CD3+CD56+NKG2C- and CD3+CD56-NKG2C+) from under ten donors had their TCR beta-chain repertoires profiled. Sequencing of the libraries produced 2 x 150 bp reads on Illumina HiSeq 2000/2500, MiSeq or NextSeq. The eight sequenced donors were randomly selected healthy volunteers, three men and five women. Among the eight sequenced donors, only one was HCMV-seronegative, while the other seven were HCMV-seropositive.

To determine HCMV serostatus, a commercial ELISA kit was used to detect HCMV-specific IgG in serum. Ficoll density gradient centrifugation was used to isolate peripheral blood mononuclear cells from blood. The run used an Illumina HiSeq 2000. 5'RACE template switching, by which a universal primer site and unique molecular identifiers were added, was used to make TCR beta cDNA libraries. cDNA synthesis was primed from the TCR beta constant segment and was followed by two successive PCR amplification steps. The source study handled its data this way. MIGEC handled demultiplexing of the reads and grouping by UMI, while MiTCR was used to assemble and quantify clonotypes. To exclude erroneous sequences, only TCR cDNA sequences supported by at least two reads were retained. The tcR package was used for downstream repertoire analysis, with clonotypes matched between fractions based on CDR3 nucleotide sequence plus V segment. VDJmatch was used to annotate antigen specificity against VDJdb, with one amino acid substitution allowed in CDR3. TCRdb reprocessed the raw reads; every CDR3 protein sequence is a single record, and DNA is not supplied. The V and J calls, along with clone size, are taken from TCRdb and not from the paper's own processing. This specimen's table enumerates approximately 150,000 distinct CDR3 sequences. 9.5% to 15% of the sample is in the top ten clones.

What the research found in general, with its limitations: Those dominant clonotypes were again the most abundant among CD3+CD56-NKG2C+ cells in a handful of donors, at about 28.3-60.1%. Whether the expanded NKG2C-expressing T cell clones were specific for HCMV antigens remained unclear. For five or six donors, the dominant CD3+CD56+NKG2C+ clonotypes were among the top 10 CD8+ clonotypes and accounted for roughly 1.0-7.5% of CD8+ T cells.

As for this clonotype: Its specific antigen is unknown.

The clonotype comes from a man in his late teens or twenties in good health. Donor details come from another sample of the same person, matched by shared clones. The sequenced sample consisted of blood T cells: a sorted CD56 or NKG2C T cell subset, CD4+ or CD8+ T cells, or bulk PBMC T cells (not recorded which).

The CDR3 amino acid sequence is: CASSLTGYDGELFF. This chain joins TRBV5-5 to TRBJ2-2; TCRdb gives TRBD1 as the D gene, but with no DNA this cannot be confirmed. Taken from cysteine to phenylalanine, the CDR3 has 14 residues. The entry carries no DNA sequence. Per the germline V gene (reference sequence), SGHKS is the CDR1 and YYEKEE is the CDR2. Beyond the CDR3, the reference TRBV5-5 and TRBJ2-2 genes provide the residues; the full variable domain reads: DAGVTQSPTHLIKTRGQQVTLRCSPISGHKSVSWYQQVLGQGPQFIFQYYEKEERGRGNFPDRFSARQFPNYSSELNVNALLLGDSALYLCASSLTGYDGELFFGEGSRLTVL.